This entry is about one T cell receptor beta chain. This clonotype was observed a handful of times. Its antigen specificity is not known. Base-call qualities are not available, and no considerably larger clone is one nucleotide away. This sample was included in a study (dated by TCRdb to the mid-2010s). With regard to the full study: The study tested whether tumor-infiltrating Tregs in breast cancer are recruited from blood Tregs or converted in situ from other CD4+ T cell subsets.

The Miltenyi Naive CD4+ T Cell Isolation kit was used to purify naive CD4+ T cells, and Tregs were depleted with CD25 microbeads. Tregs, naive and memory CD4+ T cells from tumor, blood and ipsilateral draining lymph nodes of five breast cancer patients underwent full-length TCR alpha and beta sequencing. Ficoll density gradient centrifugation was used to isolate mononuclear cells from either lymph nodes or around 50 ml of peripheral blood. FACS confirmed that the sorted cell populations were more than 90% pure. Measured from the cysteine to the phenylalanine, the CDR3 is 14 residues long. CDR3 DNA only is kept here, 42 bases in frame from base 1. Trimming accounts for 6 bases at V and 6 bases at J, while the number of junction bases matched to no gene is 9. CDR1 SQVTM and CDR2 ANQGSEA are derived from the germline V gene. Full-length TCR variable regions were amplified by 5' RACE PCR with constant-region reverse primers, followed by semi-nested PCR with Nested Universal Primer A. The ReliaPrep RNA Cell Miniprep System was used to extract total RNA, which was then reverse transcribed into 5'RACE-ready cDNA with the SMARTer RACE 5'/3' Kit. Full-length TCR alpha and beta libraries were barcoded with multiplex adaptors and sequenced on an Illumina MiSeq. The study's processing was this. Sequencing data were pooled across the five patients for each of nine subset-tissue groups and compared by unsupervised clustering of TCR gene usage. The Morisita-Horn index was used to calculate repertoire similarity, with shared sequences weighted by how much each contributed to each repertoire. TCRdb ran its own pipeline on the public reads, namely fastp trimming at Q25 and MiXCR clone calling, and kept in-frame beta chains. Entries are consolidated by CDR3 protein sequence, retaining the most common genes and DNA. Clone size and V and J calls follow TCRdb, not the original study. The sample table shows tens of thousands of distinct CDR3 sequences, and 28% are seen once. 2% to 2.5% of the sample belongs to the ten largest clones.

Broad study findings and their caveats: The greatest overlap of tumor-infiltrating Treg TCR alpha and beta sequences was observed with tumor naive CD4+ T cells, followed by blood naive CD4+ T cells. Tumor memory CD4+ T cell TCR gene usage was found to cluster with blood and lymph node memory CD4+ cells and with lymph node naive CD4+ cells. The larger-cohort validation was restricted to a single TCR beta V-J rearrangement rather than whole repertoires.

The TCR was taken from a female donor with breast cancer. Rearrangement joined TRBV29-1 to TRBJ2-3, and 10 junctional nucleotides match TRBD1. The sequenced material came from naive CD4+ T cells sorted from blood. The intended sense of this specimen's cell subset or site label: naive CD4+ T cells, CD4+CD45RA+CD25-. The DNA sequence is TGCAGCGTATCGCCGGGACAGGGGTGGGATACGCAGTATTTT. Translation gives CSVSPGQGWDTQYF.